These 9 T cell receptor beta chains were sequenced from one sample in a study of blood T cell repertoires in COVID-19. TCRdb's copy holds only in-frame clones and misses some; the assay was immunoSEQ multiplex PCR. The data hold 250,000 to 300,000 clones, with 82% observed a single time. The material sequenced was peripheral blood. The receptors come from a woman under 30 with acute or convalescent COVID-19.

This clone was observed a handful of times. This rearrangement joins TRBV18 to TRBJ1-2, with D perhaps TRBD1 (6 bases). This CDR3 contains 13 residues. Germline V lookup: CDR1 KGHSH, CDR2 LQKENI. V lost 4 bases, J lost 6 bases, and 12 bases lay in between. CDR3 amino acids: CASSQQGLDGYTF. In DNA, the CDR3 is TGTGCCAGCTCACAACAGGGTTTGGATGGCTACACCTTC.

The V gene is TRBV6-5, the J gene TRBJ2-1, with 8 bases matching TRBD2. With V trimmed by 2 bases and J by 6 bases, 6 bases remained unmatched. This CDR3 contains 15 residues. The germline CDR1 and CDR2 sequences are MNHEY and SVGAGI. The CDR3 loop reads CASSYGGTRGNEQFF. The CDR3 nucleotides are TGTGCCAGCAGTTACGGCGGGACTAGGGGCAATGAGCAGTTCTTC.

The genes are TRBV3-1 (or the pseudogene TRBV3-2) and TRBJ1-1; a weak D match, TRBD1 (6 bases). Trimming cost V 4 bases and J 3 bases, with 21 bases left between them. Germline CDR1 and CDR2: LGHDT and YNNKEL (reference sequence). The CDR3 contains 17 residues. CDR3 coding DNA: TGTGCCAGCAGCCCACTTCCTCCGGGGCCAGGGGACACTGAAGCTTTCTTT. It yields the protein CASSPLPPGPGDTEAFF.

The chain couples TRBV7-9 to TRBJ2-3, with 15 bases identical to TRBD2. Germline CDR1 and CDR2: SEHNR and FQNEAQ (reference sequence). The CDR3 consists of 17 residues. V dropped 5 bases and J dropped 1; count of bases not matched to a gene: 4. For the CDR3, the DNA is TGTGCCAGCAGCGCGGGACTAGCGGGAGGCCGCACAGATACGCAGTATTTT. Translation: CASSAGLAGGRTDTQYF.

The CDR3 DNA reads as TGCGCCAGCAGCCAAGATCCCCGGACTAGCGGGTCCTCCTACAATGAGCAGTTCTTC. This codes for CASSQDPRTSGSSYNEQFF. The genes are TRBV4-3 and TRBJ2-1; 11 bases are a match to TRBD2. Germline V gives CDR1 LGHNA, CDR2 YSLEER. The CDR3 totals 19 residues. J was trimmed by 0 bases and V by 0 bases; bases with no gene match: 7.

CDR3 nucleotide sequence: TGTGCCAGCAGCACGGACAGGGATGGAAACACCATATATTTT. Protein: CASSTDRDGNTIYF. The chain links TRBV11-3 to TRBJ1-3; 8 positions agree with TRBD1. V was pared by 5 bases and J by 3 bases, with 3 bases of the junction left unmatched. This CDR3 comprises 14 residues. Per the germline V gene, CDR1 is SGHNT and CDR2 is YENEEA.

This clone was picked up one time. The V gene is TRBV21-1, the J gene TRBJ2-5; TRBD1, the D gene given by the table, was not confirmed from the DNA. TRBV21-1 is deemed a pseudogene. The CDR3 is 12 amino acids. The CDR3, as DNA: TGTGCCAGCTACAGGGTGCGGGAGACCCAGTACTTC. Its translation: CASYRVRETQYF.

The sample holds one count of this clone. The gene calls are TRBV28 and TRBJ1-5; 7 bases fit TRBD1. The CDR3 spans 16 residues. Per the germline V gene, CDR1 is MDHEN and CDR2 is SYDVKM. Trimming removed 3 bases from V and 8 bases from J; junction bases left unmatched: 13. The CDR3 DNA follows: TGTGCCAGCAGTTTCACAAGCCACAGGGGTGTGAAGCCCCAGCATTTT. Translation: CASSFTSHRGVKPQHF.

This clone has more than one count but fewer than ten. The chain uses TRBV3-1 (or the pseudogene TRBV3-2) and TRBJ2-1; 7 nucleotides line up with TRBD2. V lost 3 bases, J lost 4 bases, and 6 bases stayed unmatched. This CDR3 has 15 residues. The germline V gene encodes CDR1 LGHDT and CDR2 YNNKEL (reference sequence). The CDR3 loop is CASSQGSGTYNEQFF. The CDR3 bases are TGTGCCAGCAGCCAGGGGAGCGGGACTTACAATGAGCAGTTCTTC.